The T cell receptor (beta chain) under discussion was sequenced for a study of CD4+ T cells in melanoma. Regarding the study as a whole: In melanoma, neoantigen-specific CD4+ T cells reportedly differed in differentiation state. A reported correlation linked neoantigen-specific CD4+ T cells to CD8+, macrophage and B cell function.

A remark on this clone: Its specificity is unknown. Other DNA sequences in this specimen translate into the identical CDR3.

CDR1 SGHDT and CDR2 YYEEEE come from the germline V gene. The CDR3 totals 15 residues. V was clipped by 0 bases and J by 11 bases; unmatched bases: 8. Method: immunoSEQ multiplex PCR; TCRdb's copy keeps in-frame clones and lacks some. The sample lists more than 12,000 clones, about 60% occurring once. The chain uses TRBV5-6 and TRBJ1-2, with 12 bases that match TRBD1. The sequence came from a human donor with melanoma. Sequenced input: cells from a culture (not recorded whether cultured in vitro). The DNA of the CDR3 is TGTGCCAGCAGCTTGGAAGGGACAGGGGGCATTGGTTACACCTTC. The encoded protein is CASSLEGTGGIGYTF. Complete variable domain (other parts from reference TRBV5-6 and TRBJ1-2): DAGVTQSPTHLIKTRGQQVTLRCSPKSGHDTVSWYQQALGQGPQFIFQYYEEEERQRGNFPDRFSGHQFPNYSSELNVNALLLGDSALYLCASSLEGTGGIGYTFGSGTRLTVV.